This TCR beta chain was recovered during a study of shared clonotypes between healthy human individuals. Measured with immunoSEQ multiplex PCR; TCRdb has only the in-frame clones, and not every one. Counted here are more than 2 million clones, about 94% occurring once; the ten biggest clones make up about 1.6%. Naive CD8 cells were CD45RO-negative, positively selected for CCR7, excluding terminally differentiated effector memory CD45RA+ cells. The specimen sequenced was naive CD8+ T cells from PBMCs. This sequence originates from a man aged 18 to 29 in good health. Some clones in this sample may be carry-over from other donors' samples.

The CDR3 spells CASSLALGTSGDYEQYF. The CDR3 nucleotides are TGTGCCAGCAGCTTAGCTCTCGGGACTAGCGGAGACTACGAGCAGTACTTC. The rearrangement links TRBV7-9 to TRBJ2-7; 11 bases are shared with TRBD2. The germline CDR1 and CDR2 sequences are SEHNR and FQNEAQ (reference sequence). The CDR3 loop spans 17 amino acids. Trimming cost V 0 bases and J 3 bases; bases outside gene matches: 7.